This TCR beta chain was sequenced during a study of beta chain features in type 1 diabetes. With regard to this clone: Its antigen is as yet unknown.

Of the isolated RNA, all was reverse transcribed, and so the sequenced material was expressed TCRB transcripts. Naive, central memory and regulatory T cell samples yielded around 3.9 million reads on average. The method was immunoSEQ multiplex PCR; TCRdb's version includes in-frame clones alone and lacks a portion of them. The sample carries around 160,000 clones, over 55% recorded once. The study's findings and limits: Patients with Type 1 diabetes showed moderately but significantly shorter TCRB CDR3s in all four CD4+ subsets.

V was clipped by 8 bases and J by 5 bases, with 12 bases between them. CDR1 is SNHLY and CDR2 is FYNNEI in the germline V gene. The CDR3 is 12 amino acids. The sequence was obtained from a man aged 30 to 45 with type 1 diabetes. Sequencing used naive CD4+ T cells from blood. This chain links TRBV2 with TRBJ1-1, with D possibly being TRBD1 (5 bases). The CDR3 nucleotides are TGTGCCAGCCTCCGGGCAGGGACTGAAGCTTTCTTT. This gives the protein CASLRAGTEAFF.